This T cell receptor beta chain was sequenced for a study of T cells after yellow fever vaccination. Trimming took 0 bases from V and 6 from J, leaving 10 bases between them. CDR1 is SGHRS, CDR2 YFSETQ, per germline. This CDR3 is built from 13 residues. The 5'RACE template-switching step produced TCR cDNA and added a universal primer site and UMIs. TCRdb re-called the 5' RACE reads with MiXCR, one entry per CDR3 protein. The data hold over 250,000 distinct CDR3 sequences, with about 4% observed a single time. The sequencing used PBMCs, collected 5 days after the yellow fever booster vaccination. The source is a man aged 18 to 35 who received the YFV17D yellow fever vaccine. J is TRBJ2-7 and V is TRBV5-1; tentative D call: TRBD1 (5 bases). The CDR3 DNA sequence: TGCGCCAGCAGCTTGGCCCAGGGCGGCGAGCAGTACTTC. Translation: CASSLAQGGEQYF.